A selection of T cell receptor beta chains follows, all from one sample in a study of cytomegalovirus exposure and HLA in healthy donors. Profiling relied on immunoSEQ multiplex PCR, and the TCRdb table lists in-frame clones only, not all of them. The sample lists 150,000 to 170,000 clones; around 72% were seen once. Sequenced: PBMCs. The receptors derive from a young man in good health and CMV-seronegative. Both conserved end residues are part of each CDR3. The D gene is left open where the match is weak. Rows give clone size only sometimes, using once, few, many, or a class for an expanded clone.

CDR3: CASSLAGGGGSPLHF
DNA: TGCGCCAGCAGCTTGGCCGGCGGGGGAGGGTCACCCCTCCACTTT
size: NA
D: NA
J: TRBJ1-6
V: TRBV5-1

CDR3: CAWSGTGNQPQHF
DNA: TGTGCCTGGAGTGGGACAGGCAATCAGCCCCAGCATTTT
size: NA
D: NA
J: TRBJ1-5
V: TRBV30

CDR3: CARGSDTGELFF
DNA: TGTGCCCGCGGAAGCGACACCGGGGAGCTGTTTTTT
size: NA
D: NA
J: TRBJ2-2
V: TRBV2

CDR3: CASSLRDRGDEQYF
DNA: TGCGCCAGCAGCCTTCGGGACAGGGGAGACGAGCAGTACTTC
size: many
D: TRBD1
J: TRBJ2-7
V: TRBV5-1

CDR3: CASSAGTGGEKLFF
DNA: TGTGCCAGCAGCGCCGGGACAGGTGGTGAAAAACTGTTTTTT
size: NA
D: TRBD1
J: TRBJ1-4
V: TRBV5-4

CDR3: CSVDGGSSRGRTDTQYF
DNA: TGCAGCGTTGATGGGGGTAGTAGTAGGGGGAGAACAGATACGCAGTATTTT
size: NA
D: NA
J: TRBJ2-3
V: TRBV29-1

CDR3: CASSRLGQGGSYEQYF
DNA: TGCGCCAGCAGCCGCTTGGGACAGGGCGGGTCCTACGAGCAGTACTTC
size: NA
D: TRBD1
J: TRBJ2-7
V: TRBV4-3

CDR3: CAISDSEETQYF
DNA: TGTGCCATCAGTGACAGCGAAGAGACCCAGTACTTC
size: NA
D: NA
J: TRBJ2-5
V: TRBV10-3

CDR3: CASSHFTGYSAGANVLTF
DNA: TGTGCCAGCAGCCATTTTACAGGGTACTCCGCTGGGGCCAACGTCCTGACTTTC
size: NA
D: NA
J: TRBJ2-6
V: TRBV14

CDR3: CASSELTGSHEQYF
DNA: TGTGCCAGCAGTGAGTTGACAGGGTCCCACGAGCAGTACTTC
size: NA
D: TRBD1
J: TRBJ2-7
V: TRBV2

CDR3: CASSEPTLGFGGYGYTF
DNA: TGTGCCAGCAGTGAACCAACCCTGGGATTCGGAGGCTATGGCTACACCTTC
size: NA
D: NA
J: TRBJ1-2
V: TRBV6-1

CDR3: CASSQSGADYGYTF
DNA: TGCGCCAGCAGTCAATCTGGGGCGGACTATGGCTACACCTTC
size: NA
D: NA
J: TRBJ1-2
V: TRBV23-1

CDR3: CASSLLGQGVEQYF
DNA: TGCGCCAGCAGCTTGTTGGGGCAGGGGGTCGAGCAGTACTTC
size: NA
D: TRBD1
J: TRBJ2-7
V: TRBV5-1

CDR3: CASSLAQGGSDTQYF
DNA: TGTGCCAGCAGTTTAGCACAGGGGGGATCAGATACGCAGTATTTT
size: NA
D: TRBD1
J: TRBJ2-3
V: TRBV27

CDR3: CASSRQGAGANVLTF
DNA: TGTGCCAGCAGCCGACAGGGGGCTGGGGCCAACGTCCTGACTTTC
size: NA
D: TRBD1
J: TRBJ2-6
V: TRBV9

CDR3: CASSLLRGQGATEAFF
DNA: TGTGCCAGCAGCTTATTGAGGGGACAGGGGGCAACTGAAGCTTTCTTT
size: NA
D: TRBD1
J: TRBJ1-1
V: TRBV7-9

CDR3: CASTFGGVGNTIYF
DNA: TGTGCCAGCACATTCGGAGGGGTCGGAAACACCATATATTTT
size: NA
D: NA
J: TRBJ1-3
V: TRBV2

CDR3: CASTLVGDEQYF
DNA: TGTGCCAGCACCCTCGTGGGAGACGAGCAGTACTTC
size: NA
D: NA
J: TRBJ2-7
V: TRBV7-9

CDR3: CASSQPRAGRGNQPQHF
DNA: TGCGCCAGCAGCCAACCGCGGGCCGGGCGAGGCAATCAGCCCCAGCATTTT
size: NA
D: NA
J: TRBJ1-5
V: TRBV4-1

CDR3: CASSLVPPGNEQYF
DNA: TGCGCCAGCAGCTTGGTCCCGCCGGGAAACGAGCAGTACTTC
size: NA
D: NA
J: TRBJ2-7
V: TRBV5-1

CDR3: CASSLSPPSGRYQETQYF
DNA: TGTGCCAGCAGCTTAAGCCCTCCTAGCGGGAGGTACCAAGAGACCCAGTACTTC
size: NA
D: TRBD2
J: TRBJ2-5
V: TRBV7-6

CDR3: CASSPGQGAGKLFF
DNA: TGTGCCAGCAGTCCCGGACAGGGAGCCGGAAAACTGTTTTTT
size: NA
D: TRBD1
J: TRBJ1-4
V: TRBV6-4

CDR3: CASSASTDTQYF
DNA: TGTGCCAGCAGTGCAAGCACAGATACGCAGTATTTT
size: once
D: NA
J: TRBJ2-3
V: TRBV6-1

CDR3: CASSLAPSGRGNEQFF
DNA: TGCGCCAGCAGCTTGGCCCCTAGCGGGAGGGGTAATGAGCAGTTCTTC
size: NA
D: TRBD2
J: TRBJ2-1
V: TRBV5-1

CDR3: CASSLGGRRRPSGNTIYF
DNA: TGTGCCAGCAGCTTGGGTGGCAGGCGAAGACCCTCTGGAAACACCATATATTTT
size: NA
D: NA
J: TRBJ1-3
V: TRBV5-4